The 3 T cell receptor beta chains given below trace back to one sample, sequenced in a study of T cell clonality in common variable immunodeficiency. Study-level points and caveats: In common variable immunodeficiency, TCR beta chains reportedly carried fewer deletions and N-nucleotide insertions.

For these TCRs, the target antigens are not known. Assay: immunoSEQ multiplex PCR; the TCRdb copy retains only in-frame clones and omits some. In total the sample includes about 19,000 clones, none of them seen once. Material for sequencing was peripheral blood mononuclear cells. All receptors derive from a human donor with common variable immunodeficiency.

On this clone itself: The read ends 3 residues shy of where the CDR3 ends; the end is completed using the germline J gene. The rearrangement uses TRBV7-2 and TRBJ2-7, with a tentative D call TRBD1 (6 bases). Germline V CDR1 and CDR2: SGHTA, FQGNSA. The V end was cut by 5 bases, the J end by 2 bases, with 13 bases between. The CDR3 length is 14 residues. The CDR3 region is CASSLRGFPYEQYF. CDR3 DNA (partial): TGTGCCAGCAGCCTCAGGGGTTTTCCCTACGAG.

This clone occurred a few times. The read ends 3 residues shy of where the CDR3 ends; the end is completed using the germline J gene. This chain uses TRBV6-2 or TRBV6-3 with TRBJ2-2; D gene ambiguous. Deletions cut 0 bases from V and 5 bases from J, with 4 bases between. Germline assignment: CDR1 MNHEY and CDR2 SVGEGT. The CDR3 covers 13 residues. CDR3 protein: CASSYSTTGELFF. Partial CDR3 DNA: TGTGCCAGCAGTTACTCTACAACCGGGGAG.

At least ten counts were recorded for this clone. From the germline J gene comes the end of the CDR3, since the read stops 3 residues before it. V usage is TRBV19 and J usage is TRBJ2-4; a possible D gene is TRBD2 (5 bases). CDR3 size: 15 residues. The germline V gene encodes CDR1 LNHDA and CDR2 SQIVND (reference sequence). The V and J ends lost 10 bases and 1 base respectively, with 17 bases between them. The CDR3 bases that were read are TGTGCCACGCCGACTACGGGGTGCGCCAAAAACATT. Translated, it gives CATPTTGCAKNI. In full, the CDR3 reads CATPTTGCAKNIQYF.